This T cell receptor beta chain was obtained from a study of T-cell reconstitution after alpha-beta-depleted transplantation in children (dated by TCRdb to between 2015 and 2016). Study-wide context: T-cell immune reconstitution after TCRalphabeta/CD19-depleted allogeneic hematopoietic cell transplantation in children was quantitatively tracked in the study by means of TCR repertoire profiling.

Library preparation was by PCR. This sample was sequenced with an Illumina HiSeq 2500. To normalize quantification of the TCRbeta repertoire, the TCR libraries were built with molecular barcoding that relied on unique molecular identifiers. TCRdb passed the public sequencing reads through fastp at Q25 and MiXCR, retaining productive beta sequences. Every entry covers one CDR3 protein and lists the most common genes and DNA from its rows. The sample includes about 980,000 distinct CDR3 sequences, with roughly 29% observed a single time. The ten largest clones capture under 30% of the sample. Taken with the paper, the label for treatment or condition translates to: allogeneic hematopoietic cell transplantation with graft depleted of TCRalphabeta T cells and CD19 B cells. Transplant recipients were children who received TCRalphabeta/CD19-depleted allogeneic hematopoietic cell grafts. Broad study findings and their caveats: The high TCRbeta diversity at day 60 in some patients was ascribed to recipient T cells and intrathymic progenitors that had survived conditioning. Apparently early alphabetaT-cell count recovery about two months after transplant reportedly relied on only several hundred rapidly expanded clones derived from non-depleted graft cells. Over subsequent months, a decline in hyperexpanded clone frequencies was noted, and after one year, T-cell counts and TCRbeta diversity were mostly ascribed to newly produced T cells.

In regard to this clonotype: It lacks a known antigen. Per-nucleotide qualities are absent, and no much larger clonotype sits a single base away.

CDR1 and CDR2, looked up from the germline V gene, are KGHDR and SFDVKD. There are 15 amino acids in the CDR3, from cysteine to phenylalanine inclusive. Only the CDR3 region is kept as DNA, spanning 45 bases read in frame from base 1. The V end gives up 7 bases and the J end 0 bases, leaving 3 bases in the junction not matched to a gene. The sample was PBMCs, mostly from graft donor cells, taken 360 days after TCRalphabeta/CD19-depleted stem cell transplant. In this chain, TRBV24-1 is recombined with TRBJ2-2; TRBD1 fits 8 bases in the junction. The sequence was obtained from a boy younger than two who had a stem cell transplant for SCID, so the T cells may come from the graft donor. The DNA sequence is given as TGTGCCACCAGGACAGGGGACGCGAACACCGGGGAGCTGTTTTTT. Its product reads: CATRTGDANTGELFF.